This T cell receptor beta chain was identified in a study of Graves' ophthalmopathy and Graves' hyperthyroidism. Investigators amplified TCR beta CDR3 regions from RNA transcripts. HTBI primers were used in a first-round RT-PCR, which preceded a second-round multiplex PCR. TCRdb analysed the multiplex PCR reads with MiXCR anew, one entry per CDR3 protein. The sample records about 620,000 distinct CDR3 sequences, roughly 20% being singletons. V gave up 8 bases and J gave up 4 bases, with 12 bases separating them. Germline V gene sequence: CDR1 MNHNS, CDR2 SASEGT. The CDR3 has 13 amino acids. Turning to this clonotype: The antigen remains undetermined.

Notes on the study in general: The authors also found most expanded thyroid clonotypes above 0.001 frequency in blood.

Where ophthalmopathy was absent within 18 months of follow-up, hyperthyroidism was stable. None of the included patients had other autoimmune diseases, uncontrolled infections, pregnancy or lactation, as these led to exclusion. The chain links TRBV6-1 to TRBJ1-5; D is perhaps TRBD1 (5 bases). The sample comprised peripheral blood. The receptor was derived from a woman between 18 and 30 years old with stable Graves' hyperthyroidism. Some clones in this sample may be carry-over from other donors' samples. DNA for the CDR3: TGTGCCAGCGGGGGAGGGCATAATCAGCCCCAGCATTTT. Its protein is CASGGGHNQPQHF.